Given below is one T cell receptor beta chain in context. This record belongs to a study of blood T cell repertoires in COVID-19. Study-wide context: Some COVID-19 samples were acute and others convalescent; all came from the United States, Italy and Spain. PBMCs, B-cell-depleted T cells, or T cells provided the cDNA or gDNA that made up the material.

The CDR3 is 16 residues long. Germline CDR1 and CDR2: LGHDT and YNNKEL (reference sequence). V shed 0 bases, J shed 6 bases, and the junction held 7 bases outside the gene matches. Per the original data handling: It was from reference gene primer amplification that nucleated cell counts were estimated. Sequenced by immunoSEQ multiplex PCR; TCRdb stores in-frame clones only, minus some. Clone size and the V and J calls come from that table; the DNA yielded D and trimming. The sample consists of some 150,000 clones, 80% to 90% of them appearing once. This chain uses TRBV3-1 (or the pseudogene TRBV3-2) with TRBJ1-5; 8 bases align to TRBD1. Sequencing was performed on peripheral blood. The clonotype was recovered from a woman in her 70s with acute or convalescent COVID-19. CDR3 DNA sequence: TGTGCCAGCAGCCAAGATTCAGGGGGCTGGGGTCAGCCCCAGCATTTT. Protein sequence: CASSQDSGGWGQPQHF.